These 11 T cell receptor beta chains were all obtained from the same sample, sequenced in a study of blood T cell repertoires in COVID-19. Using immunoSEQ multiplex PCR, the repertoire was profiled, and TCRdb retains in-frame clones only, with some absent. The table includes under 250,000 clones, 80% to 85% detected once. Sequenced: peripheral blood. The origin of the receptors is a woman between 40 and 50 years old who had recovered from COVID-19.

The rearrangement links TRBV2 to TRBJ2-1, with 8 bases lining up with TRBD1. The CDR3 runs to 15 residues. Germline loops: CDR1 SNHLY, CDR2 FYNNEI. Trimming at V came to 6 bases and at J to 9 bases, leaving 13 bases not matched to a gene. CDR3 loop: CASRQDRGLGSEQFF. In nucleotides, the CDR3 is TGTGCCAGCAGGCAAGACAGGGGCTTGGGCAGTGAGCAGTTCTTC.

The chain is built from TRBV6-6 and TRBJ1-1; D may be TRBD1 (5 bases). The ends were cut back, 0 bases at V and 10 bases at J, with 21 bases in the middle. Per the germline V gene, CDR1 is MNHNY and CDR2 is SVGAGI (reference sequence). This CDR3 is built from 16 residues. This CDR3 is CASSYSIGRGSGGAFF. For the CDR3, the DNA is TGTGCCAGCAGTTACTCCATCGGGAGGGGCTCGGGGGGAGCTTTCTTT.

This clone has a count of ten or more. CDR3 amino acids: CASSPYDREASYEQYF. CDR3 sequence (DNA): TGTGCCAGCAGCCCGTACGACAGGGAAGCCTCCTACGAGCAGTACTTC. The chain employs TRBV5-4 and TRBJ2-7, with 7 nucleotides matching TRBD1. V was clipped by 4 bases and J by 0 bases; unmatched bases: 10. CDR3 length: 16 residues. Looked up from germline, CDR1 is SGHNT and CDR2 is YYREEE (reference sequence).

The genes are TRBV18 and TRBJ2-1; D may be TRBD1 (5 bases). The CDR3 runs to 13 residues. In germline, CDR1 is KGHSH, CDR2 LQKENI. Trimming took off 2 bases at V and 7 bases at J, with 9 bases between the two ends. CDR3 in amino acids: CASSPNQGNEQFF. CDR3 in DNA: TGTGCCAGCTCACCAAATCAGGGAAATGAGCAGTTCTTC.

The chain has TRBV4-1 and TRBJ2-2, with D perhaps matching TRBD1 (6 bases). CDR3 size: 14 residues. Trimming removed 2 bases from V and 4 bases from J, with 8 bases in between. Germline V gives CDR1 MGHRA, CDR2 YSYEKL. The CDR3 nucleotides read TGCGCCAGCAGCCAAATACAGGGCACCGGGGAGCTGTTTTTT. Its protein product is CASSQIQGTGELFF.

The chain is built from TRBV2 and TRBJ1-3; D is unresolved. With 7 bases removed from V and 0 bases from J, the gap between germline ends came to 4 bases. The germline V gene has CDR1 SNHLY and CDR2 FYNNEI. This CDR3 contains 12 residues. The CDR3 is CASTSSGNTIYF. The CDR3 DNA sequence: TGTGCCAGCACCTCCTCTGGAAACACCATATATTTT.

The V and J genes are TRBV7-6 and TRBJ1-2, with 9 bases that match TRBD1. Germline V lookup: CDR1 SGHVS, CDR2 FNYEAQ. The trim removed 1 base at V and 2 bases at J, leaving 8 bases unmatched. This CDR3 has 17 residues. For the CDR3, the DNA is TGTGCCAGCAGCTTAGGACCCGGACAGGGGCAGAACTATGGCTACACCTTC. Translated, it gives CASSLGPGQGQNYGYTF.

The chain is built from TRBV12-3 or TRBV12-4 and TRBJ1-1; maybe TRBD1 (6 bases). Between the trimmed V and J ends, which lost 3 bases and 5 bases, there was a span of 10 bases. This CDR3 contains 13 residues. The CDR3 region has the DNA TGTGCCAGCAGTTTTCGGCAGGGGACTGAAGCTTTCTTT. Its protein is CASSFRQGTEAFF.

The rearrangement uses TRBV5-1 and TRBJ2-3, with 9 bases matching TRBD2. CDR3 size: 15 residues. V lost 1 base, J lost 4 bases, and 4 bases stayed unmatched. Germline V CDR1 and CDR2: SGHRS, YFSETQ. Here the CDR3 DNA reads TGCGCCAGCAGCTTGTTGACTAGCGGCGCAGATACGCAGTATTTT. Its translation: CASSLLTSGADTQYF.

This clone was detected only once. The chain carries TRBV11-2 and TRBJ2-2; D is unclear. The CDR3 extends over 15 amino acids. The germline V and J ends were trimmed by 4 bases and 0 bases, with 9 bases remaining between them. CDR1 is SGHAT, CDR2 FQNNGV, per germline. In DNA form, the CDR3 reads TGTGCCAGCAGCTACACATACACGAACACCGGGGAGCTGTTTTTT. Amino acid sequence: CASSYTYTNTGELFF.

The chain carries TRBV28 and TRBJ1-5, with D perhaps matching TRBD1 (6 bases). V lost 5 bases and J 7 bases, leaving 15 bases between the germline ends. The CDR3 covers 14 residues. Germline V gene lookup returns CDR1 MDHEN and CDR2 SYDVKM. CDR3 amino acids: CASSPAQGNQPQHF. The CDR3 DNA reads as TGTGCCAGCAGTCCAGCACAGGGTAACCAGCCCCAGCATTTT. The entire variable domain, with the rest obtained from reference TRBV28 and TRBJ1-5, is as follows: DVKVTQSSRYLVKRTGEKVFLECVQDMDHENMFWYRQDPGLGLRLIYFSYDVKMKEKGDIPEGYSVSREKKERFSLILESASTNQTSMYLCASSPAQGNQPQHFGDGTRLSIL.